This T cell receptor beta chain is from a study of follicular helper T cells after annual influenza vaccination. Germline CDR1 LNHDA, CDR2 SQIVND (reference sequence). Deletions cut 1 base from V and 9 bases from J, with 18 bases between. The CDR3 consists of 15 residues. Time point indicated: 2014-2015 season, 7 days after vaccination. Using immunoSEQ multiplex PCR, the repertoire was profiled, and TCRdb retains in-frame clones only, with some absent. This sample yields fewer than 5,000 clones, of which roughly 87% are seen a single time; roughly 0.8% belongs to the top ten. V gene TRBV19 combines with J gene TRBJ1-2, with a possible D match to TRBD1 (5 bases). The source is an adult who received the influenza vaccine. The sample consisted of CXCR5- memory CD4+ T cells sorted from blood, taken 7 days after influenza vaccination. DNA of the CDR3: TGTGCCAGTAGTATAGCGTCGTCGCCAGGGTCACGCTACACCTTC. Its translation: CASSIASSPGSRYTF.